This T cell receptor (beta chain) was observed in a study of cytomegalovirus exposure and HLA in healthy donors. Whole-study findings and limits: Reportedly, fewer N-insertions than the approximately 700-donor mean appeared in an Asian-associated ancestry cluster in a later analysis. From TCR beta sequences, most subjects' HLA-A and HLA-B alleles were reportedly predicted accurately. Analysis performed later found about 18,000 TCR beta sequences associated with HLA alleles at 0.05 false discovery rate. As a later analysis showed, a missense DCLRE1C variant was linked to trimming of TCR beta V- and J-genes.

A multiplex PCR was run with 60 Vbeta primers and 13 Jbeta primers. Here immunoSEQ multiplex PCR was the method, and the copy in TCRdb shows in-frame clones only, minus some. The sample consists of 80,000 or so clones, over 70% of them appearing once. V lost 3 bases and J 0 bases, leaving 10 bases between the germline ends. Germline V gene sequence: CDR1 SGHNT, CDR2 YYREEE (reference sequence). The CDR3 has 14 residues. About this clone: The antigen remains undetermined.

The J gene is TRBJ2-7, the V gene TRBV5-4; D might be TRBD1 (6 bases). The receptor was derived from a middle-aged woman in good health and CMV-seronegative. Sequenced sample: PBMCs. The CDR3 DNA is TGTGCCAGCAGCTGGACAGTAAACTCCTACGAGCAGTACTTC. It codes for CASSWTVNSYEQYF.